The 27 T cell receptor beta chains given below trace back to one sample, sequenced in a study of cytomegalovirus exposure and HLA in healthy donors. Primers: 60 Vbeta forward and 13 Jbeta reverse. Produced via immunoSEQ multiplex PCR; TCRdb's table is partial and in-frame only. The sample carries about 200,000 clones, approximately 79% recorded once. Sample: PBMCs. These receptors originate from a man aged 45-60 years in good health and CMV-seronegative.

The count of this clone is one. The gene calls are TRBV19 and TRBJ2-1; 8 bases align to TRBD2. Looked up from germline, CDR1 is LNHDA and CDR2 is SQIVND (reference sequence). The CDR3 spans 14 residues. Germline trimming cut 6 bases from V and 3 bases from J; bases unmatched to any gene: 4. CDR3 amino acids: CASRLAESYNEQFF. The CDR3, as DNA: TGTGCCAGTAGACTAGCGGAAAGCTACAATGAGCAGTTCTTC.

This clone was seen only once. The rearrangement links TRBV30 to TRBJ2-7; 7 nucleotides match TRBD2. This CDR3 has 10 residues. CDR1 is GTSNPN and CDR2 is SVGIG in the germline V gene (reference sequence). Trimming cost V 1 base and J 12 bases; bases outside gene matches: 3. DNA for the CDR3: TGTGCCTGGAGTGGAGCGGGATTGTACTTC. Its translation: CAWSGAGLYF.

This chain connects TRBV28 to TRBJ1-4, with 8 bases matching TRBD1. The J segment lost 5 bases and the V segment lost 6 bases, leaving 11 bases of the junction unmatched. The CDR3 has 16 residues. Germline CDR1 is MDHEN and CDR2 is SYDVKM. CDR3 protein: CASRALGTGKNEKLFF. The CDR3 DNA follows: TGTGCCAGCAGGGCCCTAGGGACAGGAAAAAATGAAAAACTGTTTTTT.

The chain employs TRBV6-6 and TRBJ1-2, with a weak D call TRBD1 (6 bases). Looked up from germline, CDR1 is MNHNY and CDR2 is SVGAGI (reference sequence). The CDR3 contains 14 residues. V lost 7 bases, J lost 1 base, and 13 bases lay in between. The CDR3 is CASNDGTINYGYTF. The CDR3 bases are TGTGCCAGCAACGACGGGACAATTAACTATGGCTACACCTTC.

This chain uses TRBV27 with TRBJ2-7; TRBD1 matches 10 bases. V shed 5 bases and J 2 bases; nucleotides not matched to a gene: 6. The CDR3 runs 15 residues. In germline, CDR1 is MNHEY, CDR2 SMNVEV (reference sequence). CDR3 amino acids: CASSTGTGAPYEQYF. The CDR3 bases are TGTGCCAGCAGTACGGGGACAGGGGCGCCCTACGAGCAGTACTTC.

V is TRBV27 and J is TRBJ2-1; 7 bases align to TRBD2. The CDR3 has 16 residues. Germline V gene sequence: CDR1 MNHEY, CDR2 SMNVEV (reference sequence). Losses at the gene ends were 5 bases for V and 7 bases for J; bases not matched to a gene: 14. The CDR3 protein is CASSTWEGISGNEQFF. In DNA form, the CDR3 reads TGTGCCAGCAGTACGTGGGAGGGTATATCAGGTAATGAGCAGTTCTTC.

The CDR3 here is CASSPGGTGDIYEQYF. In DNA, the CDR3 is TGTGCCAGTAGCCCAGGGGGGACAGGGGACATCTACGAGCAGTACTTC. The chain links TRBV19 to TRBJ2-7; TRBD1 matches 10 bases. The CDR3 is 16 amino acids. Germline V lookup: CDR1 LNHDA, CDR2 SQIVND (reference sequence). J was trimmed by 3 bases and V by 6 bases; bases with no gene match: 11.

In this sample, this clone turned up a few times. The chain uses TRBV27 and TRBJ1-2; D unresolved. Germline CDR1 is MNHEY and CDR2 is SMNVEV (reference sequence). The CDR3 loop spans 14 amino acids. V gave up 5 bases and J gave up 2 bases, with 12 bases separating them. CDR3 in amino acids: CASSGGRINYGYTF. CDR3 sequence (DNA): TGTGCCAGCAGTGGCGGAAGGATCAACTATGGCTACACCTTC.

In DNA form, the CDR3 reads TGTGCCAGCAGTGTCCTAGTCTTATGGACTAGCGGGAGTAGAGAGACCCAGTACTTC. It translates to CASSVLVLWTSGSRETQYF. The chain uses TRBV6-1 and TRBJ2-5, with TRBD2 identical over 13 bases. The CDR3 spans 19 residues. V gave up 4 bases and J gave up 4 bases; unmatched junction bases: 15. Germline CDR1 is MNHNS and CDR2 is SASEGT.

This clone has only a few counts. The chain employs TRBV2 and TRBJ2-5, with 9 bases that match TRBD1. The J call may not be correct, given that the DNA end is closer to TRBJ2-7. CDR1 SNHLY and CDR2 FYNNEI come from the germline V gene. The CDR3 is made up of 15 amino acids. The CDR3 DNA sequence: TGTGCCACCCAAACCGAGGGGACAGGGTCCTACGAGCAGTACTTC. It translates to CATQTEGTGSYEQYF.

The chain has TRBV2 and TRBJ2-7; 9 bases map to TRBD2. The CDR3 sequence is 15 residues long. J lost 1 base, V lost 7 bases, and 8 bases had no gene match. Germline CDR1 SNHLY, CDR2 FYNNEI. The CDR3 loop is CASILIAGVSYEQYF. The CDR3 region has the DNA TGTGCCAGCATTCTTATAGCGGGAGTGTCCTACGAGCAGTACTTC. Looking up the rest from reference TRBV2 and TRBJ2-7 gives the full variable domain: EPEVTQTPSHQVTQMGQEVILRCVPISNHLYFYWYRQILGQKVEFLVSFYNNEISEKSEIFDDQFSVERPDGSNFTLKIRSTKLEDSAMYFCASILIAGVSYEQYFGPGTRLTVT.

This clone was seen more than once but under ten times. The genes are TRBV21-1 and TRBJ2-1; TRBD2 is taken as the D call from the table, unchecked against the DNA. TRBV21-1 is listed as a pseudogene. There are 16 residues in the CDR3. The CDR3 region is CASSKERICSYNEQFF. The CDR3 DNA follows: TGTGCCAGCAGCAAAGAGAGGATTTGCTCCTACAATGAGCAGTTCTTC.

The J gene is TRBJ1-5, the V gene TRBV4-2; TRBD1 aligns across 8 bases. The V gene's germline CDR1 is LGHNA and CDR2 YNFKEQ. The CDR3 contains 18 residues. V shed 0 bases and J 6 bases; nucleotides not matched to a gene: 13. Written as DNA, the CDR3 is TGTGCCAGCAGCCAAGATTTGGACAGGGACGTTCGGCTTCAGCCCCAGCATTTT. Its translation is CASSQDLDRDVRLQPQHF.

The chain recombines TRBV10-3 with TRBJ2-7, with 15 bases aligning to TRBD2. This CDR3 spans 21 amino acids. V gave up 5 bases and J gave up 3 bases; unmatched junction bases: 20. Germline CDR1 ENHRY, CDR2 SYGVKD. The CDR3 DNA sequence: TGTGCCATCAGTATAACTAACCCCAATAGGACTAGCGGGAGGGTTTTCTACGAGCAGTACTTC. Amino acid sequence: CAISITNPNRTSGRVFYEQYF.

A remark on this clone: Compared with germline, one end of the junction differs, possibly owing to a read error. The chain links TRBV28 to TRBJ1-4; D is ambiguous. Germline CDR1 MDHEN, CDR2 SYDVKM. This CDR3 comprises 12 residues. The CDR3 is CAGSLLNEKLFF. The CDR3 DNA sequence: TGTGCCGGCAGTTTACTTAATGAAAAACTGTTTTTT.

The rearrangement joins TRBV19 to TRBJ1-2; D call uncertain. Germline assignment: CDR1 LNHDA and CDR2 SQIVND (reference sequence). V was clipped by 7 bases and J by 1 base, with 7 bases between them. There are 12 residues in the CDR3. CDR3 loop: CASNSFNYGYTF. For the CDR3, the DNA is TGTGCCAGTAACAGCTTTAACTATGGCTACACCTTC.

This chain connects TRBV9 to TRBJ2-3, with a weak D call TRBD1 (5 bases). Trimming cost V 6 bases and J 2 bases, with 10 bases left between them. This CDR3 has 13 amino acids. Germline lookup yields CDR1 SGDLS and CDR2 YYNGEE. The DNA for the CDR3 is TGTGCCAGCAACATACAGGACACAGATACGCAGTATTTT. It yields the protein CASNIQDTDTQYF.

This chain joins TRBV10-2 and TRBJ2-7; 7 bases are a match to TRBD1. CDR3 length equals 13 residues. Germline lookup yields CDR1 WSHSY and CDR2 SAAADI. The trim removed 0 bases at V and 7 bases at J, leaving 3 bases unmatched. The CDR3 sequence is CASSESTGYEQYF. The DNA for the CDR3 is TGCGCCAGCAGTGAGTCGACAGGGTATGAGCAGTACTTC.

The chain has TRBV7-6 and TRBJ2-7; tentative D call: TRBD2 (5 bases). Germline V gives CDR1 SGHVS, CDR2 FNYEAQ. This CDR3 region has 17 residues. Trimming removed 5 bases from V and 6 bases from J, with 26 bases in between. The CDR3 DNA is TGTGCCAGCAGCCGTTATGGTGGGCTCGGAGCCGGACTCGAGCAGTACTTC. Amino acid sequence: CASSRYGGLGAGLEQYF. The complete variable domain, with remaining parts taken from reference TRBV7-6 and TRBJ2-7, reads GAGVSQSPRYKVTKRGQDVALRCDPISGHVSLYWYRQALGQGPEFLTYFNYEAQQDKSGLPNDRFSAERPEGSISTLTIQRTEQRDSAMYRCASSRYGGLGAGLEQYFGPGTRLTVT.

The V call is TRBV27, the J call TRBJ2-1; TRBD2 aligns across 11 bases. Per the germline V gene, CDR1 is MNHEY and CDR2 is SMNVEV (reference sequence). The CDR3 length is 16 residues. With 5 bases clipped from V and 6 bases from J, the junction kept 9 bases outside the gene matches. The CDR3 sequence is CASSPLLAGGPNEQFF. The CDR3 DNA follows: TGTGCCAGCAGTCCTCTTTTAGCGGGAGGGCCCAATGAGCAGTTCTTC.

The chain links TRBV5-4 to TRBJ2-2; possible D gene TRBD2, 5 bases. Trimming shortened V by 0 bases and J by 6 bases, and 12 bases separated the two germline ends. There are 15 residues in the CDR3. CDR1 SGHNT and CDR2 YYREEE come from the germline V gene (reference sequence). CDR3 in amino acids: CASSLGVAPAGELFF. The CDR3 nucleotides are TGTGCCAGCAGCTTGGGGGTAGCGCCGGCCGGGGAGCTGTTTTTT.

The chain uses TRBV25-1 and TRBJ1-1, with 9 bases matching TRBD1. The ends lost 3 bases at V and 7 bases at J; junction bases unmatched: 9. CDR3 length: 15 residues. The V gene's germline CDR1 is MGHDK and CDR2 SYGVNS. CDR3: CASSDAGQGTDEAFF. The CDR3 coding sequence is TGTGCCAGCAGTGACGCCGGACAGGGGACGGATGAAGCTTTCTTT.

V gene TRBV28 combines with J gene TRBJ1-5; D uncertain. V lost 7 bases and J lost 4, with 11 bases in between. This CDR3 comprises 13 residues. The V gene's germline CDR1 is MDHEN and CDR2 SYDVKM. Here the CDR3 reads CASTGQFNQPQHF. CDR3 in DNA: TGTGCCAGCACAGGCCAATTTAATCAGCCCCAGCATTTT. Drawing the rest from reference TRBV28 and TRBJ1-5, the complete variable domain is DVKVTQSSRYLVKRTGEKVFLECVQDMDHENMFWYRQDPGLGLRLIYFSYDVKMKEKGDIPEGYSVSREKKERFSLILESASTNQTSMYLCASTGQFNQPQHFGDGTRLSIL.

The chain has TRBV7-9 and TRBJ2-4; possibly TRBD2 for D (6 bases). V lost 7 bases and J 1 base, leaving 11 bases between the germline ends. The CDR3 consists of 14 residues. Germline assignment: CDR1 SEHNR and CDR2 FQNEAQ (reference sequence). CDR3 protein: CASTLGGAKNIQYF. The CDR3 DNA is TGTGCCAGCACCTTGGGGGGTGCCAAAAACATTCAGTACTTC.

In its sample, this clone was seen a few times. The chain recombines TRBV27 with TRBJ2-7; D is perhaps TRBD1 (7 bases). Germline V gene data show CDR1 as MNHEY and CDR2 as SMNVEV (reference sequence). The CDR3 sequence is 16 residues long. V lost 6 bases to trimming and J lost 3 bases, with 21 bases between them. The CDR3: CASRAGQHPLSYEQYF. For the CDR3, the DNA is TGTGCCAGCAGGGCGGGACAGCACCCTCTGAGCTACGAGCAGTACTTC.

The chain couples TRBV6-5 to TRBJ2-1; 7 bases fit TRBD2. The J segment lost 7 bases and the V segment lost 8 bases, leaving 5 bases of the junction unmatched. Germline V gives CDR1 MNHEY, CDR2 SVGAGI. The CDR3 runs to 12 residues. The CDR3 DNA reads TGTGCCAGCGGATTCGGGGGGAATGAGCAGTTCTTC. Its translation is CASGFGGNEQFF.

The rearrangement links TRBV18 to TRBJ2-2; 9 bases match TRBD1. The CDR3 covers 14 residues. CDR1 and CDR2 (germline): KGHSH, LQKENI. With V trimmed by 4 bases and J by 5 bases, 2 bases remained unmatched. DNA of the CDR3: TGTGCCAGCTCACTTGGACAGGGGACCGGGGAGCTGTTTTTT. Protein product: CASSLGQGTGELFF.